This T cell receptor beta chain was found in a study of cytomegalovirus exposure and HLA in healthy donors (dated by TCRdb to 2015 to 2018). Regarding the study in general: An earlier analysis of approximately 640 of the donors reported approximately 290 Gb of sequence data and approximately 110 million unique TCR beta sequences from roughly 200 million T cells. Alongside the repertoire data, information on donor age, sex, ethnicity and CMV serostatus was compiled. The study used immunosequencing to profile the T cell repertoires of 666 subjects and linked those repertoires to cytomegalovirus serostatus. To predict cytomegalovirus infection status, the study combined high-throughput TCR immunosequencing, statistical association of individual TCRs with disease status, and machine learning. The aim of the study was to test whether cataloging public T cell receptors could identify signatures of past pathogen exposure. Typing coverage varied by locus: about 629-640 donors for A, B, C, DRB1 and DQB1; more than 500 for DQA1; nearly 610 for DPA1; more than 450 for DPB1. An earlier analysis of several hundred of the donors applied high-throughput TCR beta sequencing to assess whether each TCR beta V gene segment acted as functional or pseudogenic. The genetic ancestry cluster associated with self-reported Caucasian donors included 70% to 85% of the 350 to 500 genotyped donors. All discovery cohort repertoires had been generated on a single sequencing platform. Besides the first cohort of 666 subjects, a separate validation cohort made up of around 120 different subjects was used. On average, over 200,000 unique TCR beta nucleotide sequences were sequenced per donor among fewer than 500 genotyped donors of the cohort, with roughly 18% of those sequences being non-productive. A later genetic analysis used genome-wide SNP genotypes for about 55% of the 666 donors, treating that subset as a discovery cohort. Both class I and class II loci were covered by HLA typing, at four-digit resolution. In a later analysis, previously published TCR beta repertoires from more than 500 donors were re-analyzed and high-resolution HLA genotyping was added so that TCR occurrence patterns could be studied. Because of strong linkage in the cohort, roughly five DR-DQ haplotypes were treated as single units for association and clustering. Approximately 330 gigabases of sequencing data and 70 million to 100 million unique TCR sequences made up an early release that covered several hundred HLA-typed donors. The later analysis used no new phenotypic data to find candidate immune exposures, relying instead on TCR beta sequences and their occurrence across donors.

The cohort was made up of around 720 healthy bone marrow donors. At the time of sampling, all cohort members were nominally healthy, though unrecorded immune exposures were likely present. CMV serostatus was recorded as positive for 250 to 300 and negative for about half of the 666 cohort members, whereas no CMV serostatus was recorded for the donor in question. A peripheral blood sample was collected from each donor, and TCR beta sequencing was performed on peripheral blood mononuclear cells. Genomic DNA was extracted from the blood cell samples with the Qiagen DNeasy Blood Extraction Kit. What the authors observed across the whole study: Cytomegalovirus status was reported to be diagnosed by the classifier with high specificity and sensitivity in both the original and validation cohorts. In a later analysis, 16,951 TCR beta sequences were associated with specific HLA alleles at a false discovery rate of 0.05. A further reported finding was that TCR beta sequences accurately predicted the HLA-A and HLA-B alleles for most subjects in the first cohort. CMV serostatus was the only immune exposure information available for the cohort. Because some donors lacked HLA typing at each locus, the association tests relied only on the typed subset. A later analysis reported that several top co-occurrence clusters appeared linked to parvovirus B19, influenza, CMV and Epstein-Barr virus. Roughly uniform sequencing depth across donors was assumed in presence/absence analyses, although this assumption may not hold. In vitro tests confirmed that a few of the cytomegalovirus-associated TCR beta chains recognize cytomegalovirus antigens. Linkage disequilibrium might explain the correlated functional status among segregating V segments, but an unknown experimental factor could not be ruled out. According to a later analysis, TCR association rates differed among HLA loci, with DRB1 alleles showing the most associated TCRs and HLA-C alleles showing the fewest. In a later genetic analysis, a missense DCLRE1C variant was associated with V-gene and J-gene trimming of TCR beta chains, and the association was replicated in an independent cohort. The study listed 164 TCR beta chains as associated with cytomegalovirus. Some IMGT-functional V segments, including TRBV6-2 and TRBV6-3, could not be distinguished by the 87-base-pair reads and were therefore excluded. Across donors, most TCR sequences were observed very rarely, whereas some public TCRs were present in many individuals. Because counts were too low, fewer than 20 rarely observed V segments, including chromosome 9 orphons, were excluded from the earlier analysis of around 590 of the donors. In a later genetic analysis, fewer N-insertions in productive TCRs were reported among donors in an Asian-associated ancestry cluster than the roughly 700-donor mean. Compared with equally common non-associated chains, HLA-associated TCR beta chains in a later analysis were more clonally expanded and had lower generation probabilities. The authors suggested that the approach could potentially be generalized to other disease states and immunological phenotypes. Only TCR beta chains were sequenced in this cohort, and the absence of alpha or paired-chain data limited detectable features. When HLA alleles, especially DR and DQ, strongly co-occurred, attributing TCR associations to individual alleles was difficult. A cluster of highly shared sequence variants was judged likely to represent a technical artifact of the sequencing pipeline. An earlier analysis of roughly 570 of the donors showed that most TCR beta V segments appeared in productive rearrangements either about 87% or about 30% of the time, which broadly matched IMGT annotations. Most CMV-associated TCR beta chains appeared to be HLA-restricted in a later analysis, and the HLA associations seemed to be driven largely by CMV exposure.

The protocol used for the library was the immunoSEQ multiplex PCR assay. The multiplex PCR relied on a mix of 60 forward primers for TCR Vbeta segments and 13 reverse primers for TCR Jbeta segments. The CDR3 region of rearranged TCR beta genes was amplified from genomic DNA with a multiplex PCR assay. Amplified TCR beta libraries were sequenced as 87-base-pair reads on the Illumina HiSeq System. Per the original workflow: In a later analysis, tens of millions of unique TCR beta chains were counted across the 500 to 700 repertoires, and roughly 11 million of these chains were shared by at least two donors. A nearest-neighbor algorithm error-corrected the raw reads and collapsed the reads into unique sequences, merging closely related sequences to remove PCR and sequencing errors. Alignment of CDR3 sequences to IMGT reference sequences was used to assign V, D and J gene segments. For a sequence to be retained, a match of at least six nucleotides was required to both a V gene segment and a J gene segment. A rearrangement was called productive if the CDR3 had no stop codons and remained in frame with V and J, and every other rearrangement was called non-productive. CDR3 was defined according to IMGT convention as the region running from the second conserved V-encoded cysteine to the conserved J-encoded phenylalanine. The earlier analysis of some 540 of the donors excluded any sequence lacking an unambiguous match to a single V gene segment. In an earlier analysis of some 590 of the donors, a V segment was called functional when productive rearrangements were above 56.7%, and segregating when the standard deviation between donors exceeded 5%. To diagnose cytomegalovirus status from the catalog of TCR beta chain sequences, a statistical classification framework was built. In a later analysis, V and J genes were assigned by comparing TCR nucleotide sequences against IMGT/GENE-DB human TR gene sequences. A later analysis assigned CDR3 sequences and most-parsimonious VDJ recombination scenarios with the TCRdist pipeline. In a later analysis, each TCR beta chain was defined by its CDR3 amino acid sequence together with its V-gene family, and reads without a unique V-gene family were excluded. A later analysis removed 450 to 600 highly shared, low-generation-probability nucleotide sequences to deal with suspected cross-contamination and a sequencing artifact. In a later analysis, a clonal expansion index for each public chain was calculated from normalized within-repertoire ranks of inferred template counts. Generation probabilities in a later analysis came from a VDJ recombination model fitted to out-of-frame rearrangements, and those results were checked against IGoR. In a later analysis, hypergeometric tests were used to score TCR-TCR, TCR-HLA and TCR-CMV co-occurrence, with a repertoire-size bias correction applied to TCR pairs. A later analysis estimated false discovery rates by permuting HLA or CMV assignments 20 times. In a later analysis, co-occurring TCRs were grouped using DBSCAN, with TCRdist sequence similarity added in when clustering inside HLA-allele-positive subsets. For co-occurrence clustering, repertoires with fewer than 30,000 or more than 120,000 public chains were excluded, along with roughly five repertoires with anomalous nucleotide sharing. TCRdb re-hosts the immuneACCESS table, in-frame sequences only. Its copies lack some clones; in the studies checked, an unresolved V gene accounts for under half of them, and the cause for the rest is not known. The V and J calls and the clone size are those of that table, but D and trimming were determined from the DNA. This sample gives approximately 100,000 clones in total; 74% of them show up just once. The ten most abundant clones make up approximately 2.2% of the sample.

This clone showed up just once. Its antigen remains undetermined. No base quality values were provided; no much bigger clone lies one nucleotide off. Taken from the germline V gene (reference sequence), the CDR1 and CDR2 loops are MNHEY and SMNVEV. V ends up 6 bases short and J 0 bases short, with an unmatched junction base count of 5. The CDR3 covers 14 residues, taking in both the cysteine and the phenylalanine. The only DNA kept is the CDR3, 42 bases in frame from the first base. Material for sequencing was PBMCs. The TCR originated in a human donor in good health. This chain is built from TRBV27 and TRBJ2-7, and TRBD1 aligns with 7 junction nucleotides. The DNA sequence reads TGTGCCAGCAGCAACCGGGACAGCTCCTACGAGCAGTACTTC. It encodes CASSNRDSSYEQYF.